This TCR beta chain was recovered during a study of shared clonotypes between healthy human individuals. Unsorted PBMC DNA underwent sequencing on ten immunoSEQ deep assay plates. The table came from immunoSEQ multiplex PCR; TCRdb's copy has only in-frame clones and leaves some out. The profile shows some 500,000 clones, roughly four fifths of them singletons. This CDR3 is built from 19 residues. Germline values: CDR1 SGHDT, CDR2 YYEEEE. V was pared by 0 bases and J by 0 bases, with 18 bases between. The specimen sequenced was PBMCs. The sequence was collected from a woman aged 40 to 50 in good health. Some clones in this sample may be carry-over from other donors' samples. The J gene is TRBJ1-4, the V gene TRBV5-6; maybe TRBD1 (6 bases). The CDR3 loop reads CASSLAGGGAPTTNEKLFF. The CDR3 nucleotides are TGTGCCAGCAGCTTGGCCGGGGGGGGCGCTCCCACAACTAATGAAAAACTGTTTTTT.